The 27 T cell receptor beta chains listed next were all sequenced from one sample in a study of blood T cell repertoires in COVID-19. TCRdb keeps only in-frame clones here, not all; method: immunoSEQ multiplex PCR. The sample contains a few hundred thousand clones, 70% to 90% of which appear only once. The sample consisted of PBMCs or T cells enriched from blood (not recorded which). Receptors originate from a man aged 25 to 40 who had recovered from COVID-19.

The chain has TRBV25-1 and TRBJ2-7, with D uncertain. The CDR3 is 14 amino acids. V was clipped by 1 base and J by 1 base, with 8 bases between them. From germline, CDR1 is MGHDK and CDR2 SYGVNS. The CDR3: CASSEFRSSYEQYF. The CDR3, as DNA: TGTGCCAGCAGTGAATTTAGGAGTTCCTACGAGCAGTACTTC.

The genes are TRBV6-2 or TRBV6-3 and TRBJ2-3, with 12 bases aligning to TRBD2. The ends lost 4 bases at V and 3 bases at J; junction bases unmatched: 8. The V gene's germline CDR1 is MNHEY and CDR2 SVGEGT. The CDR3 totals 17 residues. CDR3 region: CASSFRLAGGRTDTQYF. The CDR3, as DNA: TGTGCCAGCAGTTTTAGGCTAGCGGGGGGGCGGACAGATACGCAGTATTTT.

V is TRBV6-5 and J is TRBJ2-1, with 7 bases aligning to TRBD1. The CDR3 extends over 15 amino acids. The germline V gene encodes CDR1 MNHEY and CDR2 SVGAGI. The V segment lost 5 bases and the J segment 1 base; nucleotides outside the gene matches: 5. CDR3 protein: CASSPQTGSYNEQFF. The DNA of the CDR3 is TGTGCCAGCAGTCCACAGACAGGGTCCTACAATGAGCAGTTCTTC.

This clone was observed once. The V and J genes are TRBV6-5 and TRBJ1-2, with TRBD1 matching over 8 bases. Germline CDR1 reads MNHEY; CDR2 reads SVGAGI. With 5 bases clipped from V and 8 bases from J, the junction kept 7 bases outside the gene matches. This CDR3 has 13 amino acids. This CDR3 reads CASSPGTGGGYTF. CDR3 in DNA: TGTGCCAGCAGTCCCGGGACAGGAGGAGGCTACACCTTC.

CDR3 sequence (DNA): TGTGCCAGCAGTCCCTCGGGGATTCAGCCCCAGCATTTT. It codes for CASSPSGIQPQHF. The rearrangement links TRBV27 to TRBJ1-5; D is unresolved. Trimming left V 5 bases short and J 6 bases short, with 11 bases between. CDR3 size: 13 residues. From germline, CDR1 is MNHEY and CDR2 SMNVEV (reference sequence).

The table lists this clone with a few counts. This chain links TRBV2 with TRBJ2-1; 10 bases line up with TRBD2. V gave up 5 bases and J gave up 6 bases; unmatched junction bases: 7. The CDR3 extends over 15 amino acids. Germline lookup yields CDR1 SNHLY and CDR2 FYNNEI. The CDR3 DNA reads as TGTGCCAGCAGTATTGGACTAGCGGCGCGCAATGAGCAGTTCTTC. The encoded protein is CASSIGLAARNEQFF.

This chain uses TRBV27 with TRBJ1-1, with TRBD1 matching over 9 bases. The CDR3 sequence is 15 residues long. CDR1 is MNHEY and CDR2 is SMNVEV in the germline V gene (reference sequence). Losses at the gene ends were 3 bases for V and 5 bases for J; bases not matched to a gene: 7. The CDR3 DNA is TGTGCCAGCAGTTTCCAACTGACAGGGGGGACTGAAGCTTTCTTT. It encodes CASSFQLTGGTEAFF.

The count of this clone is one. This chain links TRBV11-2 with TRBJ1-4; D is perhaps TRBD1 (6 bases). Germline loops: CDR1 SGHAT, CDR2 FQNNGV. Trimming pared 5 bases from V and 5 bases from J, leaving 12 bases between. This CDR3 is built from 14 residues. The CDR3 DNA follows: TGTGCCAGCAGCCCTGACAGGATCAATGAAAAACTGTTTTTT. Residues: CASSPDRINEKLFF. The full variable domain, in which reference TRBV11-2 and TRBJ1-4 provide the parts outside the CDR3, is EAGVAQSPRYKIIEKRQSVAFWCNPISGHATLYWYQQILGQGPKLLIQFQNNGVVDDSQLPKDRFSAERLKGVDSTLKIQPAKLEDSAVYLCASSPDRINEKLFFGSGTQLSVL.

V gene TRBV11-1 combines with J gene TRBJ1-6; TRBD1 aligns across 7 bases. V shed 4 bases and J 6 bases; nucleotides not matched to a gene: 0. From germline, CDR1 is SGHAT and CDR2 FQDESV (reference sequence). The CDR3 runs to 13 residues. The CDR3 nucleotides read TGTGCCAGCAGCTGGGACAGTAATTCACCCCTCCACTTT. This codes for CASSWDSNSPLHF.

The chain has TRBV29-1 and TRBJ1-2; D is possibly TRBD1 (5 bases). In germline, CDR1 is SQVTM, CDR2 ANQGSEA. The CDR3 loop spans 12 amino acids. V lost 6 bases and J 6 bases, leaving 14 bases between the germline ends. The CDR3 protein is CSVGGFRNGYTF. CDR3 bases: TGCAGCGTGGGGGGTTTTAGGAATGGCTACACCTTC.

The chain carries TRBV29-1 and TRBJ2-1; possibly TRBD2 for D (6 bases). Germline V lookup: CDR1 SQVTM, CDR2 ANQGSEA. V was clipped by 5 bases and J by 0 bases, with 8 bases between them. CDR3 length: 13 residues. CDR3 coding DNA: TGCAGCGTTTGCGGGATCTCCTACAATGAGCAGTTCTTC. Residues: CSVCGISYNEQFF.

This clone was found once. The gene calls are TRBV7-9 and TRBJ1-3; 7 bases match TRBD1. The length of the CDR3 is 16 residues. Trimming cost V 8 bases and J 1 base; bases outside gene matches: 11. The germline CDR1 and CDR2 sequences are SEHNR and FQNEAQ (reference sequence). CDR3 DNA: TGTGCCAGCCCTGGATCAGAGGGGGCTTCTGGAAACACCATATATTTT. Encoded protein: CASPGSEGASGNTIYF. Supplemented by reference TRBV7-9 and TRBJ1-3, the full variable domain reads DTGVSQNPRHKITKRGQNVTFRCDPISEHNRLYWYRQTLGQGPEFLTYFQNEAQLEKSRLLSDRFSAERPKGSFSTLEIQRTEQGDSAMYLCASPGSEGASGNTIYFGEGSWLTVV.

The V and J genes are TRBV4-2 and TRBJ2-7; 10 nucleotides agree with TRBD2. The ends lost 0 bases at V and 2 bases at J; junction bases unmatched: 10. Germline values: CDR1 LGHNA, CDR2 YNFKEQ. There are 18 residues in the CDR3. The CDR3 spells CASSQDKTQSGGAYEQYF. CDR3 in DNA: TGTGCCAGCAGCCAAGATAAAACCCAGAGCGGGGGGGCCTACGAGCAGTACTTC.

This clone turned up a few times. In DNA form, the CDR3 reads TGTGCCATCAGTGCCCTTCAGGGTACGACTGAAGCTTTCTTT. Translated: CAISALQGTTEAFF. The rearrangement links TRBV10-3 to TRBJ1-1, with TRBD1 as a possible D gene (5 bases). This CDR3 region has 14 residues. The V gene's germline CDR1 is ENHRY and CDR2 SYGVKD. Trimming pared 4 bases from V and 5 bases from J, leaving 14 bases between.

This rearrangement joins TRBV7-2 to TRBJ1-4, with unresolved D. This CDR3 contains 14 residues. The ends were cut back, 2 bases at V and 5 bases at J, with 9 bases in the middle. Germline values: CDR1 SGHTA, CDR2 FQGNSA. The CDR3 spells CASSLSRSNEKLFF. The CDR3 DNA follows: TGTGCCAGCAGCTTAAGCAGGTCGAATGAAAAACTGTTTTTT.

This sequence joins TRBV20-1 and TRBJ1-5, with 7 nucleotides matching TRBD1. Germline V gene data show CDR1 as DFQATT and CDR2 as SNEGSKA (reference sequence). The length of the CDR3 is 14 residues. V lost 3 bases and J lost 1; bases outside the gene matches: 3. CDR3 protein: CSASAGQSNQPQHF. As DNA, the CDR3 is TGCAGTGCTAGTGCGGGACAGAGCAATCAGCCCCAGCATTTT.

CDR3 DNA: TGTGCCAGCACCGCGAGCCAGCGGTACTTC. It codes for CASTASQRYF. The gene calls are TRBV5-6 and TRBJ2-7, with no clear D. The germline V gene has CDR1 SGHDT and CDR2 YYEEEE. CDR3 length: 10 residues. Trimming cost V 6 bases and J 12 bases, with 13 bases left between them.

CDR3 nucleotide sequence: TGTGCCAGCAGGGGACTAGCGGGGAGCCTCCAGTTCTTC. Its translation: CASRGLAGSLQFF. This chain joins TRBV12-3 or TRBV12-4 and TRBJ2-1; 13 positions agree with TRBD2. The V and J ends lost 6 bases and 13 bases, in that order; junction bases with no gene match: 6. The CDR3 is made up of 13 amino acids.

The chain has TRBV9 and TRBJ1-2; D not resolved. Germline CDR1 and CDR2: SGDLS and YYNGEE. The CDR3 length is 13 residues. Trimming cost V 3 bases and J 4 bases, with 10 bases left between them. The DNA of the CDR3 is TGTGCCAGCAGCGCCCAGGCGGGCTATGGCTACACCTTC. Translated, it gives CASSAQAGYGYTF.

This sequence joins TRBV7-9 and TRBJ1-2; D may be TRBD1 (6 bases). V was pared by 0 bases and J by 0 bases, with 8 bases between. The CDR3 contains 15 residues. Looked up from germline, CDR1 is SEHNR and CDR2 is FQNEAQ (reference sequence). Written as DNA, the CDR3 is TGTGCCAGCAGCTTAGCGGACAGTGCTAACTATGGCTACACCTTC. Translation: CASSLADSANYGYTF. Based on the CDR3 plus reference TRBV7-9 and TRBJ1-2, the full variable domain is DTGVSQNPRHKITKRGQNVTFRCDPISEHNRLYWYRQTLGQGPEFLTYFQNEAQLEKSRLLSDRFSAERPKGSFSTLEIQRTEQGDSAMYLCASSLADSANYGYTFGSGTRLTVV.

This clone has just one count. This chain links TRBV7-2 with TRBJ1-1; 8 bases fit TRBD1. The CDR3 is made up of 13 amino acids. After removal of 4 bases from V and 4 bases from J, the junction contained 2 bases not matched to a gene. Germline V gene sequence: CDR1 SGHTA, CDR2 FQGNSA. CDR3 protein: CASSWTGLTEAFF. The CDR3 DNA sequence: TGTGCCAGCAGCTGGACAGGGCTCACTGAAGCTTTCTTT.

This chain uses TRBV19 with TRBJ2-7, with 8 positions matching TRBD1. This CDR3 contains 16 residues. V trimming: 4 bases; J trimming: 4 bases; junction bases outside the gene matches: 12. Germline-derived CDR1 and CDR2 are LNHDA and SQIVND (reference sequence). CDR3 in amino acids: CASSTGRTGRSYEQYF. CDR3 DNA sequence: TGTGCCAGTAGTACCGGACGGACAGGGAGAAGTTACGAGCAGTACTTC.

V and J are TRBV28 and TRBJ1-5, with TRBD1 as a possible D gene (5 bases). The V gene lost 6 bases and the J gene lost 7 bases, with 22 bases spanning the gap. Germline CDR1 MDHEN, CDR2 SYDVKM. This CDR3 contains 16 residues. The DNA of the CDR3 is TGTGCCAGCAGATGGGGGAGGGTTAGCCCGGAACAGCCCCAGCATTTT. Translation: CASRWGRVSPEQPQHF.

The V and J genes are TRBV5-4 and TRBJ2-2; 9 positions match TRBD1. Trimming at V came to 0 bases and at J to 6 bases, leaving 3 bases not matched to a gene. The length of the CDR3 is 15 residues. The germline gives CDR1 SGHNT, CDR2 YYREEE (reference sequence). The CDR3 region has the DNA TGTGCCAGCAGCTTGGGGGACAGGGACGCCGGGGAGCTGTTTTTT. As protein: CASSLGDRDAGELFF.

The chain carries TRBV6-5 and TRBJ2-7; maybe TRBD2 (5 bases). Looked up from germline, CDR1 is MNHEY and CDR2 is SVGAGI. The CDR3 is made up of 13 amino acids. V dropped 5 bases and J dropped 5 bases, with 13 bases sitting between them. In DNA form, the CDR3 reads TGTGCCAGCAGTCCGGACTCGCGCAACGAGCAGTACTTC. Protein sequence: CASSPDSRNEQYF.

This clone was observed a handful of times. This chain uses TRBV7-8 with TRBJ2-2; D gene uncertain. The CDR3 sequence is 15 residues long. Trimming shortened V by 1 base and J by 1 base, and 7 bases separated the two germline ends. From germline, CDR1 is SGHVS and CDR2 FQNEAQ. The CDR3, as DNA: TGTGCCAGCAGCTTAGACCCAGGGAACACCGGGGAGCTGTTTTTT. Its protein is CASSLDPGNTGELFF.

The chain is built from TRBV6-5 and TRBJ1-3; the D is unclear. Trimming took 7 bases from V and 0 from J, leaving 4 bases between them. From germline, CDR1 is MNHEY and CDR2 SVGAGI. The CDR3 has 12 amino acids. CDR3 in DNA: TGTGCCAGCAAAGCCTCTGGAAACACCATATATTTT. As protein: CASKASGNTIYF.